This passage covers 5 T cell receptor beta chains from one sample sequenced in a study of neurological immune-mediated disorders. One entry per CDR3 protein, called by TCRdb with MiXCR from the 5' RACE reads. Here the sample spans some 30,000 distinct CDR3 sequences, around 25% being singletons. What was sequenced was CD4+ T cells from blood. The source is a man aged 50 or older with HTLV-1-associated myelopathy (HAM/TSP).

A remark on this clonotype: A much larger clone sits a single nucleotide away, making a read error possible. The J gene is TRBJ1-1, the V gene TRBV5-1; D call uncertain. CDR1 is SGHRS, CDR2 YFSETQ, per germline. Trimming pared 4 bases from V and 12 bases from J, leaving 22 bases between. This CDR3 region has 14 residues. DNA of the CDR3: TGCGCCAGCAGCGCCAAGGTGGAGAACACTCAACCTTTCTTT. As protein: CASSAKVENTQPFF.

V and J are TRBV20-1 and TRBJ1-1; D gene uncertain. Germline V gives CDR1 DFQATT, CDR2 SNEGSKA (reference sequence). Trimming took 3 bases from V and 10 from J, leaving 12 bases between them. This CDR3 is 11 amino acids long. The CDR3 protein is CSARSTGSAFF. In DNA, the CDR3 is TGCAGTGCTAGGTCAACGGGGTCAGCTTTCTTT.

Only one count was recorded for this clonotype. It may be a read error: a sequence one base away is much more abundant. This rearrangement joins TRBV12-3 or TRBV12-4 to TRBJ1-6; D uncertain. The CDR3 is made up of 13 amino acids. Between the trimmed V and J ends, which lost 7 bases and 7 bases, there was a span of 11 bases. CDR3 DNA: TGTGCCAGCACCGTCGAACGGAATTCACCCCTCCACTTT. Translated: CASTVERNSPLHF.

This clonotype was seen repeatedly, ten times or more. The chain couples TRBV7-2 to TRBJ2-3; D is uncertain. Trimming shortened V by 2 bases and J by 2 bases, and 8 bases separated the two germline ends. CDR1 is SGHTA and CDR2 is FQGNSA in the germline V gene. This CDR3 is 14 amino acids long. The chain's CDR3 is CASSLQVSTDTQYF. The CDR3, as DNA: TGTGCCAGCAGCTTACAGGTGTCCACAGATACGCAGTATTTT.

The chain employs TRBV7-9 and TRBJ2-2; the D is unclear. The V and J ends lost 2 bases and 9 bases respectively, with 13 bases between them. The CDR3 has 14 amino acids. Germline CDR1 and CDR2: SEHNR and FQNEAQ (reference sequence). CDR3 coding DNA: TGTGCCAGCAGCTTAACAGTGTTCGCCAGGGAGCTGTTTTTT. It is translated as CASSLTVFARELFF.